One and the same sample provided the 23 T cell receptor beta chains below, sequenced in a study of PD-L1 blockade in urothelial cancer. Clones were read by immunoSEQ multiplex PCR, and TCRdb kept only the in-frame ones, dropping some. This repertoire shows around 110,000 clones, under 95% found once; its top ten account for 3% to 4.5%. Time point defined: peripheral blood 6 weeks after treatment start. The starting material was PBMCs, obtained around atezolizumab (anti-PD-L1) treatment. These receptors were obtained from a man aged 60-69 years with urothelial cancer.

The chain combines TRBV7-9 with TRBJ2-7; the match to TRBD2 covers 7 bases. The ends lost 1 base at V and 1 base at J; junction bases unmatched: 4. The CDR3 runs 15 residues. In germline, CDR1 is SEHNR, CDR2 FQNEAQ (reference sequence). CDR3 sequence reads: CASSLEQGGSYEQYF. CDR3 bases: TGTGCCAGCAGCTTAGAGCAGGGAGGGTCCTACGAGCAGTACTTC.

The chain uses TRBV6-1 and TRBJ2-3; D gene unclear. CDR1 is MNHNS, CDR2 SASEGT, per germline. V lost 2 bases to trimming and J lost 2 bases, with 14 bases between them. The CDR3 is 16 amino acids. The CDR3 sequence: CASSEIPGKVTDTQYF. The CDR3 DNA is TGTGCCAGCAGTGAAATTCCGGGTAAAGTCACAGATACGCAGTATTTT.

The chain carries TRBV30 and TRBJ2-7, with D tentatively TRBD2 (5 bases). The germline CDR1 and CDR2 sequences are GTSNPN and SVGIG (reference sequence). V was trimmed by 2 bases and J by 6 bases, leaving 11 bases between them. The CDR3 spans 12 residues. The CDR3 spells CAWSREGPEQYF. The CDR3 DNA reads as TGTGCCTGGAGTAGAGAGGGTCCCGAGCAGTACTTC.

The CDR3, as DNA: TGTGCCAGCAGCTTAATCGGGGGGGCCCATGAGCAGTTCTTC. Protein sequence: CASSLIGGAHEQFF. The chain combines TRBV7-6 with TRBJ2-1; 8 nucleotides align to TRBD2. V lost 2 bases, J lost 8 bases, and 5 bases stayed unmatched. This CDR3 has 14 amino acids. CDR1 is SGHVS and CDR2 is FNYEAQ in the germline V gene.

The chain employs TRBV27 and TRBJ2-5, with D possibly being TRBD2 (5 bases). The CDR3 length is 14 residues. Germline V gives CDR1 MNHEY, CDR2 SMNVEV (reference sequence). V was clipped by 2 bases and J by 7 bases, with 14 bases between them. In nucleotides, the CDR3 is TGTGCCAGCAGTTTAGCCGGTGCAGGAGGGACCCAGTACTTC. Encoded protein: CASSLAGAGGTQYF.

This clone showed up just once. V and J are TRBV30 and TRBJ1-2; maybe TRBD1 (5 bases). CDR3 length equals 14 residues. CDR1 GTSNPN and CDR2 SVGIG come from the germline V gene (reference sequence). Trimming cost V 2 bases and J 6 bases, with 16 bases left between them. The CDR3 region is CAWSKSRGLDGYTF. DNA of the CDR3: TGTGCCTGGAGTAAATCAAGGGGCTTAGATGGCTACACCTTC. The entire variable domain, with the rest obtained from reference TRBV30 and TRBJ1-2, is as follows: SQTIHQWPATLVQPVGSPLSLECTVEGTSNPNLYWYRQAAGRGLQLLFYSVGIGQISSEVPQNLSASRPQDRQFILSSKKLLLSDSGFYLCAWSKSRGLDGYTFGSGTRLTVV.

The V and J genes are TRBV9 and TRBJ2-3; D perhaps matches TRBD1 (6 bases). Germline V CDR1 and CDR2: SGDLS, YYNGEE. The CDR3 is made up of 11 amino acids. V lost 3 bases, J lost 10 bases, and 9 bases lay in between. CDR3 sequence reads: CASSDRVSQYF. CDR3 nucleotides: TGTGCCAGCAGCGACAGGGTTTCGCAGTATTTT.

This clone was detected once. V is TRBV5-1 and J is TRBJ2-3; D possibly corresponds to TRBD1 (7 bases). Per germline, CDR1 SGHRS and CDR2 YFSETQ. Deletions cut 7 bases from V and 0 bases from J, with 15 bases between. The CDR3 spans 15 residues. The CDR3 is CASGGGTASTDTQYF. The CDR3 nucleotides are TGCGCCAGCGGTGGGGGGACAGCTAGCACAGATACGCAGTATTTT.

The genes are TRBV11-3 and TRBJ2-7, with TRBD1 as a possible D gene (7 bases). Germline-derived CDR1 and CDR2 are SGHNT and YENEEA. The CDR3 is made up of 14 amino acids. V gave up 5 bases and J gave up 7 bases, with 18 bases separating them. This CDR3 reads CASSTGTGAGEQYF. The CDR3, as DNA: TGTGCCAGCAGCACCGGAACAGGGGCGGGAGAGCAGTACTTC.

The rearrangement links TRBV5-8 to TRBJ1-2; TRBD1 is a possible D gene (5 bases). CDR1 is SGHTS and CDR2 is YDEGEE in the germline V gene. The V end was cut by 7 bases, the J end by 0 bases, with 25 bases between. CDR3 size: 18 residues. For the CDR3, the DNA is TGTGCCAGCTCAATCCGGAGTTTGTCAGGGCCCACTAACTATGGCTACACCTTC. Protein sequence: CASSIRSLSGPTNYGYTF.

CDR3 sequence reads: CASSIGQGHEQYF. DNA of the CDR3: TGTGCCAGCAGCATAGGACAGGGCCACGAGCAGTACTTC. The gene calls are TRBV21-1 and TRBJ2-7; the tabulated D call, TRBD1, remains unverified against the DNA. TRBV21-1 is deemed a pseudogene. The CDR3 consists of 13 residues.

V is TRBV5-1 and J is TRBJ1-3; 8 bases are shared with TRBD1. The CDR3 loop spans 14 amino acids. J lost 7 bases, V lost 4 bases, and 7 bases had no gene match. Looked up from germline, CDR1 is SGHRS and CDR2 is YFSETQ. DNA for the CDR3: TGCGCCAGCAGCGCCGGACAGGGAGGGAACACCATATATTTT. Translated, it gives CASSAGQGGNTIYF.

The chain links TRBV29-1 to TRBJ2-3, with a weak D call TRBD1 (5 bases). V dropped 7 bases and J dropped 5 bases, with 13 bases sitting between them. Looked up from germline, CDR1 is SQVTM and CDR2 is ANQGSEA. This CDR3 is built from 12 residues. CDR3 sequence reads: CSGQPLVDTQYF. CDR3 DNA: TGCAGCGGACAGCCTTTGGTAGATACGCAGTATTTT.

The CDR3 sequence: CASSKGTSPGELFF. The CDR3 nucleotides are TGTGCCAGCAGCAAGGGGACTAGCCCCGGGGAGCTGTTTTTT. The rearrangement links TRBV5-4 to TRBJ2-2; 9 bases line up with TRBD2. Germline CDR1 SGHNT, CDR2 YYREEE (reference sequence). The CDR3 runs 14 residues. After removal of 4 bases from V and 6 bases from J, the junction contained 4 bases not matched to a gene.

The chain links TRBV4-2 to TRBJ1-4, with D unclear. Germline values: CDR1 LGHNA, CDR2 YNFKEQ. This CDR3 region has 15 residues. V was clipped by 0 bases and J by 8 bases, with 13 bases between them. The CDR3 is CASSQDVGSSEKLFF. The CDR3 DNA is TGTGCCAGCAGCCAAGATGTGGGGAGTAGCGAAAAACTGTTTTTT.

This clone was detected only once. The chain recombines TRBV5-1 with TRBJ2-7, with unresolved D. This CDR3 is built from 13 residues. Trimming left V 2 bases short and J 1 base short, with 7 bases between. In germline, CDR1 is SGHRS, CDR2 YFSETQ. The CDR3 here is CASSFGGSYEQYF. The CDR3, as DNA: TGCGCCAGCAGCTTCGGCGGATCCTACGAGCAGTACTTC.

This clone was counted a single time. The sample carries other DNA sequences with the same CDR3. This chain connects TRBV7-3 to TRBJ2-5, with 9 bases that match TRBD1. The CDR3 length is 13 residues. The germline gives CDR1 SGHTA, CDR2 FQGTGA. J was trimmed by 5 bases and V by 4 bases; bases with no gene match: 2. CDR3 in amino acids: CASSSGQGETQYF. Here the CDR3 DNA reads TGTGCCAGCAGCTCGGGACAGGGTGAGACCCAGTACTTC.

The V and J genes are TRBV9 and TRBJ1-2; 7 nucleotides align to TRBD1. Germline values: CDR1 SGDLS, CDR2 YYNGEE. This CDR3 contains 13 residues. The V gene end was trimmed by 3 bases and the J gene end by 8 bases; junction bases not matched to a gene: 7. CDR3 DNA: TGTGCCAGCAGCGCCCCGACAGGGAGCGGCTACACCTTC. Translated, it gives CASSAPTGSGYTF.

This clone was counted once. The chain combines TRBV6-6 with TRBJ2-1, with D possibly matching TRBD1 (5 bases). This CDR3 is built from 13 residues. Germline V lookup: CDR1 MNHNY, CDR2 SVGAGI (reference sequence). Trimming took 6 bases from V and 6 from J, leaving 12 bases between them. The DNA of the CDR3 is TGTGCCAGCAGCCAGGCAGGGCGCAATGAGCAGTTCTTC. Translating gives CASSQAGRNEQFF.

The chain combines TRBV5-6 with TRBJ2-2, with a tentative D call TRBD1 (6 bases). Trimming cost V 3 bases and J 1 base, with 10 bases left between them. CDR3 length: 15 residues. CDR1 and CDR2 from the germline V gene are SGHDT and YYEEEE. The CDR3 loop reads CASSSNRVNTGELFF. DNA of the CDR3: TGTGCCAGCAGCTCCAACAGGGTGAACACCGGGGAGCTGTTTTTT.

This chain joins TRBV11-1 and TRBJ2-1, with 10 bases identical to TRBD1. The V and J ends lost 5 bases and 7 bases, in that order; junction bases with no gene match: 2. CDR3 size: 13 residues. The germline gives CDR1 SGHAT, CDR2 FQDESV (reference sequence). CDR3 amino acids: CASSMGQGNEQFF. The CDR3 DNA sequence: TGTGCCAGCAGCATGGGACAGGGGAATGAGCAGTTCTTC.

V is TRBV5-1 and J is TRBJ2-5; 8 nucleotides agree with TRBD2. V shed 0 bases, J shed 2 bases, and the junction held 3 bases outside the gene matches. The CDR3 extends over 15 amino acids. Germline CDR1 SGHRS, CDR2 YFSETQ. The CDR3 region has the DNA TGCGCCAGCAGCTTGGGCGGGACTAGTCAAGAGACCCAGTACTTC. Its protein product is CASSLGGTSQETQYF.

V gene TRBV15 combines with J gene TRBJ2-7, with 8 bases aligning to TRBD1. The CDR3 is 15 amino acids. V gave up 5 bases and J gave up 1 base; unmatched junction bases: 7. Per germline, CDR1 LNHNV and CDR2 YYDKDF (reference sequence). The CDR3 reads CATSVGTGNSYEQYF. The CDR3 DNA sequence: TGTGCCACCAGCGTCGGGACAGGTAATTCCTACGAGCAGTACTTC.